Below are 30 T cell receptor beta chains sequenced from a single sample in a study of response to subunit inactivated influenza vaccine. TCRdb ran MiXCR on the RT-PCR reads and lists one entry per CDR3 protein. Of 600,000 to 850,000 distinct CDR3 sequences listed, approximately 14% are singletons. Source: PBMCs from blood, taken 14 to 15 days before vaccination. The receptors derive from a man aged 50 to 60 who received an inactivated influenza vaccine.

This clonotype was detected a few times. As DNA, the CDR3 is TGCAGCGTTGTCGGGGTCGGGGAGCTGTTTTTT. Translated, it gives CSVVGVGELFF. The chain uses TRBV29-1 and TRBJ2-2; the D gene is possibly TRBD2 (5 bases). V lost 4 bases and J lost 7, with 7 bases in between. Germline assignment: CDR1 SQVTM and CDR2 ANQGSEA. The CDR3 has 11 residues.

Only a few counts were recorded for this clonotype. V gene TRBV7-9 combines with J gene TRBJ2-1; TRBD1 matches at 7 bases. The CDR3 is 16 residues long. V gave up 5 bases and J gave up 1 base; unmatched junction bases: 8. The V gene's germline CDR1 is SEHNR and CDR2 FQNEAQ (reference sequence). The CDR3 sequence is CASSAYAGGSYNEQFF. The CDR3 coding sequence is TGTGCCAGCAGCGCATACGCAGGGGGTTCCTACAATGAGCAGTTCTTC.

This clonotype was counted a few times. The chain links TRBV12-3 or TRBV12-4 to TRBJ2-7; unclear D gene. V was shortened by 7 bases and J by 3 bases, with 7 bases between the two germline ends. This CDR3 is 11 amino acids long. The CDR3 protein is CASTKGYEQYF. In nucleotides, the CDR3 is TGTGCCAGCACCAAGGGCTACGAGCAGTACTTC.

This clonotype was detected only a few times. The chain recombines TRBV12-3 or TRBV12-4 with TRBJ1-1; unclear D gene. The CDR3 has 12 residues. Deletions cut 6 bases from V and 6 bases from J, with 11 bases between. CDR3 coding DNA: TGTGCCAGCAGCCAACACTGGGCTGAAGCTTTCTTT. Residues: CASSQHWAEAFF.

This clonotype was picked up many times. One end of the junction does not line up with germline, which may come from a read error. The chain recombines TRBV4-2 with TRBJ1-1; maybe TRBD1 (6 bases). The CDR3 extends over 13 amino acids. CDR1 LGHNA and CDR2 YNFKEQ come from the germline V gene. As DNA, the CDR3 is TGCGCCAGCAGCCAAGAGGGGGGGACTGAAGCTTTCTTT. This sequence encodes CASSQEGGTEAFF.

The V and J genes are TRBV29-1 and TRBJ2-7; tentative D call: TRBD2 (6 bases). The germline V and J ends were trimmed by 7 bases and 3 bases, with 10 bases remaining between them. CDR3 length equals 11 residues. The V gene's germline CDR1 is SQVTM and CDR2 ANQGSEA. CDR3: CSARENYEQYF. CDR3 nucleotide sequence: TGCAGCGCCCGGGAGAACTACGAGCAGTACTTC.

Only a few counts were recorded for this clonotype. This chain connects TRBV28 to TRBJ2-5; no clear D. The CDR3 totals 15 residues. Trimming left V 6 bases short and J 4 bases short, with 18 bases between. Per the germline V gene, CDR1 is MDHEN and CDR2 is SYDVKM. CDR3 protein: CASRSGPPLRETQYF. CDR3 nucleotide sequence: TGTGCCAGCAGGTCCGGGCCCCCCTTGCGAGAGACCCAGTACTTC.

There are a few counts of this clonotype. The chain combines TRBV7-2 with TRBJ2-7, with a tentative D call TRBD2 (6 bases). CDR3 length: 15 residues. V gave up 2 bases and J gave up 2 bases, with 13 bases separating them. Germline lookup yields CDR1 SGHTA and CDR2 FQGNSA. CDR3 sequence (DNA): TGTGCCAGCAGCTTATCGGGGGTTAGAACCTACGAGCAGTACTTC. It is translated as CASSLSGVRTYEQYF.

This clonotype was observed a handful of times. The chain has TRBV4-2 and TRBJ2-3, with a weak D call TRBD2 (5 bases). Trimming took off 0 bases at V and 15 bases at J, with 22 bases between the two ends. Germline V gene lookup returns CDR1 LGHNA and CDR2 YNFKEQ. The CDR3 totals 15 residues. CDR3 sequence (DNA): TGTGCCAGCAGCCAAGATCACGTGGGAGATGGCAGGATATATTTT. Protein: CASSQDHVGDGRIYF.

The rearrangement joins TRBV20-1 to TRBJ2-7; 10 nucleotides agree with TRBD2. V dropped 6 bases and J dropped 4; count of bases not matched to a gene: 15. Germline-derived CDR1 and CDR2 are DFQATT and SNEGSKA (reference sequence). CDR3 size: 16 residues. The CDR3 nucleotides read TGCAGTGCAGCCACCTGGGGGGCTAGCGGGAGTTACGAGCAGTACTTC. As protein: CSAATWGASGSYEQYF.

This clonotype has only a few counts. J is TRBJ2-5 and V is TRBV5-1, with 9 positions matching TRBD1. The germline gives CDR1 SGHRS, CDR2 YFSETQ. V was pared by 4 bases and J by 4 bases, with 2 bases of the junction left unmatched. The CDR3 is made up of 13 amino acids. Here the CDR3 reads CASSMDRGETQYF. CDR3 DNA: TGCGCCAGCAGCATGGACAGGGGAGAGACCCAGTACTTC. The whole variable domain, filled in from reference TRBV5-1 and TRBJ2-5, reads KAGVTQTPRYLIKTRGQQVTLSCSPISGHRSVSWYQQTPGQGLQFLFEYFSETQRNKGNFPGRFSGRQFSNSRSEMNVSTLELGDSALYLCASSMDRGETQYFGPGTRLLVL.

This clonotype was counted only a few times. The chain recombines TRBV2 with TRBJ2-7; TRBD2 agrees at 11 bases. This CDR3 contains 15 residues. Germline values: CDR1 SNHLY, CDR2 FYNNEI. With 5 bases clipped from V and 2 bases from J, the junction kept 5 bases outside the gene matches. CDR3 nucleotides: TGTGCCAGCAGTCGATTACTAGCGGGAGCCTACGAGCAGTACTTC. It encodes CASSRLLAGAYEQYF.

V gene TRBV11-1 combines with J gene TRBJ2-2, with 9 bases that match TRBD1. Germline CDR1 SGHAT, CDR2 FQDESV (reference sequence). The CDR3 consists of 15 residues. With 5 bases clipped from V and 7 bases from J, the junction kept 8 bases outside the gene matches. CDR3 DNA sequence: TGTGCCAGCAGCAGTCGGGACAGGGTAAACGGGGAGCTGTTTTTT. Protein sequence: CASSSRDRVNGELFF.

The chain employs TRBV6-1 and TRBJ2-3; 9 positions agree with TRBD1. The germline CDR1 and CDR2 sequences are MNHNS and SASEGT. The CDR3 is 14 residues long. J was trimmed by 8 bases and V by 8 bases; bases with no gene match: 11. The CDR3 protein is CASHLGTGKGTQYF. Here the CDR3 DNA reads TGTGCCAGCCACTTGGGGACAGGGAAGGGTACGCAGTATTTT.

This clonotype was counted many times. The gene calls are TRBV10-2 and TRBJ1-5; D not certain. CDR3 length: 15 residues. CDR1 WSHSY and CDR2 SAAADI come from the germline V gene. Trimming took off 2 bases at V and 5 bases at J, with 13 bases between the two ends. The CDR3 region has the DNA TGCGCCAGCAGTGAGGTGGCGACAAAAGATCAGCCCCAGCATTTT. Protein product: CASSEVATKDQPQHF.

There are a few counts of this clonotype. The genes are TRBV7-8 and TRBJ2-2; perhaps TRBD2 as D (6 bases). V shed 5 bases and J shed 3 bases, with 16 bases lying between them. The CDR3 has 16 residues. The V gene's germline CDR1 is SGHVS and CDR2 FQNEAQ. The CDR3 DNA reads as TGTGCCAGCAGCCGAAGTGGGGGGAGGTACACCGGGGAGCTGTTTTTT. It specifies CASSRSGGRYTGELFF. The variable domain in full, completed from reference TRBV7-8 and TRBJ2-2, reads GAGVSQSPRYKVAKRGQDVALRCDPISGHVSLFWYQQALGQGPEFLTYFQNEAQLDKSGLPSDRFFAERPEGSVSTLKIQRTQQEDSAVYLCASSRSGGRYTGELFFGEGSRLTVL.

This clonotype was observed a handful of times. In nucleotides, the CDR3 is TGCGCCAGCAGCCCCAGCTCGGCAGGGGAACTCGAGAAACTGTTTTTT. Its translation: CASSPSSAGELEKLFF. J is TRBJ1-4 and V is TRBV4-3; D might be TRBD1 (6 bases). The V end lost 4 bases, the J end lost 11 bases, and 23 bases lay between the germline ends. Germline CDR1 LGHNA, CDR2 YSLEER. CDR3 length equals 16 residues.

This clonotype was found many times. The chain joins TRBV10-3 to TRBJ2-7; the D is unclear. V shed 4 bases and J shed 0 bases, with 10 bases lying between them. The CDR3 has 14 residues. CDR1 ENHRY and CDR2 SYGVKD come from the germline V gene. CDR3 residues: CAISVGPNSYEQYF. In DNA, the CDR3 is TGTGCCATCAGTGTTGGACCGAACTCCTACGAGCAGTACTTC.

The chain employs TRBV12-3 or TRBV12-4 and TRBJ1-6, with 10 bases aligning to TRBD1. This CDR3 region has 16 residues. With 6 bases clipped from V and 13 bases from J, the junction kept 15 bases outside the gene matches. The CDR3 protein is CASSLNLPGQGRPLHF. The CDR3 DNA follows: TGTGCCAGCAGCCTGAACCTCCCGGGACAGGGGAGGCCCCTCCACTTT.

The V and J genes are TRBV24-1 and TRBJ2-1; D is possibly TRBD2 (6 bases). Germline CDR1 and CDR2: KGHDR and SFDVKD. The CDR3 length is 11 residues. The germline V and J ends were trimmed by 5 bases and 11 bases, with 9 bases remaining between them. Here the CDR3 reads CATSGRGKQFF. CDR3 nucleotide sequence: TGTGCCACCAGTGGGAGGGGAAAGCAGTTCTTC.

This clonotype has a handful of counts. The chain recombines TRBV5-1 with TRBJ2-3, with D unresolved. The CDR3 has 14 residues. Trimming shortened V by 9 bases and J by 0 bases, and 14 bases separated the two germline ends. Germline assignment: CDR1 SGHRS and CDR2 YFSETQ. The CDR3 coding sequence is TGCGCCACCTCGAATTTGGGAAGCACAGATACGCAGTATTTT. The encoded protein is CATSNLGSTDTQYF.

The rearrangement joins TRBV29-1 to TRBJ2-7; the D gene is possibly TRBD2 (5 bases). In germline, CDR1 is SQVTM, CDR2 ANQGSEA. V dropped 0 bases and J dropped 5 bases, with 17 bases sitting between them. The CDR3 runs 15 residues. The CDR3 loop reads CSVEERAGIPNEQYF. The CDR3 DNA reads as TGCAGCGTTGAAGAGCGGGCCGGGATACCGAACGAGCAGTACTTC.

The rearrangement joins TRBV11-3 to TRBJ1-3; 9 bases are a match to TRBD1. The germline CDR1 and CDR2 sequences are SGHNT and YENEEA. V gave up 8 bases and J gave up 1 base; unmatched junction bases: 6. This CDR3 spans 15 amino acids. The CDR3 region is CASSTGGSSGNTIYF. CDR3 sequence (DNA): TGTGCCAGCTCCACAGGGGGCTCATCTGGAAACACCATATATTTT.

This clonotype was observed a few times. The CDR3, as DNA: TGCGCCAGCAGCTTGGGAACGGAGGTTACGTTCTTC. As protein: CASSLGTEVTFF. The chain employs TRBV5-1 and TRBJ2-1; D is possibly TRBD2 (5 bases). CDR1 SGHRS and CDR2 YFSETQ come from the germline V gene. The CDR3 is 12 residues long. Trimming took off 0 bases at V and 15 bases at J, with 13 bases between the two ends.

A few counts support this clonotype. The rearrangement links TRBV4-3 to TRBJ1-3; no clear D gene. Germline V gene data show CDR1 as LGHNA and CDR2 as YSLEER. The CDR3 is 15 amino acids. V shed 0 bases and J shed 1 base, with 7 bases lying between them. CDR3: CASSQDFSSGNTIYF. CDR3 coding DNA: TGCGCCAGCAGCCAAGATTTCTCATCTGGAAACACCATATATTTT.

The rearrangement links TRBV6-2 or TRBV6-3 to TRBJ1-5; D not resolved. The CDR3 is 13 residues long. Trimming pared 5 bases from V and 7 bases from J, leaving 12 bases between. Germline V gene sequence: CDR1 MNHEY, CDR2 SVGEGT. The CDR3 DNA sequence: TGTGCCAGCAGTCCCGTCCCCTACCAGCCCCAGCATTTT. It specifies CASSPVPYQPQHF.

This clonotype was detected many times. The chain recombines TRBV5-1 with TRBJ2-1; 8 positions agree with TRBD2. Losses at the gene ends were 4 bases for V and 4 bases for J; bases not matched to a gene: 7. Germline CDR1 and CDR2: SGHRS and YFSETQ. The CDR3 has 15 residues. The CDR3 nucleotides read TGCGCCAGCAGCAGTGCGGGGGGACCTTACAATGAGCAGTTCTTC. Its protein product is CASSSAGGPYNEQFF.

The rearrangement links TRBV7-8 to TRBJ2-2; the match to TRBD2 covers 10 bases. The CDR3 extends over 16 amino acids. Trimming removed 1 base from V and 3 bases from J; junction bases left unmatched: 2. Germline lookup yields CDR1 SGHVS and CDR2 FQNEAQ. The CDR3 loop is CASSLERGGHTGELFF. CDR3 in DNA: TGTGCCAGCAGCTTAGAGCGGGGGGGCCACACCGGGGAGCTGTTTTTT.

About this clonotype: A clone one base away is much larger, so this may be a read error. This sequence joins TRBV19 and TRBJ2-7; 9 bases align to TRBD1. The CDR3 is made up of 16 amino acids. The V segment lost 5 bases and the J segment 3 bases; nucleotides outside the gene matches: 11. Germline-derived CDR1 and CDR2 are LNHDA and SQIVND (reference sequence). The CDR3 here is CASSYTPGTGNYEQYF. CDR3 nucleotides: TGTGCCAGTAGTTACACCCCCGGGACAGGGAACTACGAGCAGTACTTC.

The chain recombines TRBV4-3 with TRBJ2-3; D is ambiguous. Germline V gene lookup returns CDR1 LGHNA and CDR2 YSLEER. The CDR3 totals 15 residues. V was clipped by 0 bases and J by 3 bases, with 10 bases between them. Here the CDR3 DNA reads TGCGCCAGCAGCCAAGATTCAGTTGGGACAGATACGCAGTATTTT. Protein sequence: CASSQDSVGTDTQYF.